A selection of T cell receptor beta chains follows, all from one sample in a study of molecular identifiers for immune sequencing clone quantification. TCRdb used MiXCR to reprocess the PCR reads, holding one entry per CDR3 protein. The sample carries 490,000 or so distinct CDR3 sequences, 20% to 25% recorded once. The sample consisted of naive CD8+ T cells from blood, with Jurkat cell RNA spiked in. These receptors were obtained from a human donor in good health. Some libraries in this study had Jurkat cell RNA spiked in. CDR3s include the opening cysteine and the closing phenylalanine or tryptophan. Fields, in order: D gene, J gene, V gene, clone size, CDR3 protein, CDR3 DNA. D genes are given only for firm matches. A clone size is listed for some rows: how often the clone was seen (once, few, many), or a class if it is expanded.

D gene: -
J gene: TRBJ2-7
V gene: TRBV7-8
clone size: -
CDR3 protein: CASSPSLRVDTYEQYF
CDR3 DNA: TGTGCCAGCAGCCCCTCTTTGCGAGTGGATACCTACGAGCAGTACTTC

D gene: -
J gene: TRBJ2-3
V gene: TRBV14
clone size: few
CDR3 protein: CASSQEGPLVLTDTRYF
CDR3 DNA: TGTGCCAGCAGCCAAGAGGGACCTCTCGTTCTCACAGATACGCGGTATTTT

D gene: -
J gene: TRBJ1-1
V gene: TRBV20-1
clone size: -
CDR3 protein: CSARNWSGYTEAFF
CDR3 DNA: TGCAGTGCTAGAAATTGGTCGGGTTACACTGAAGCTTTCTTT

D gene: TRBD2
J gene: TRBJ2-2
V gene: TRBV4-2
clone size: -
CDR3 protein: CASSHILAGGTGELFF
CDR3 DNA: TGTGCCAGCAGCCATATACTAGCGGGGGGCACCGGGGAGCTGTTTTTT

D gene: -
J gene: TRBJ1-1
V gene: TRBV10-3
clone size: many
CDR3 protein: CAISESSPVAGEAFF
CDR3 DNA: TGTGCCATCAGTGAGTCTTCCCCGGTAGCAGGTGAAGCTTTCTTT

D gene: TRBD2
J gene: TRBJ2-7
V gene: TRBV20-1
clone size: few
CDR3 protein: CSARALLAGLYEQYF
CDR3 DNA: TGCAGTGCTAGAGCTTTACTAGCGGGGTTGTACGAGCAGTACTTC

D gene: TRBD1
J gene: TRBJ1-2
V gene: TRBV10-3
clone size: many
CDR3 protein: CAIRAGTDPYGYTF
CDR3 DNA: TGTGCCATCAGAGCCGGGACAGACCCCTATGGCTACACCTTC

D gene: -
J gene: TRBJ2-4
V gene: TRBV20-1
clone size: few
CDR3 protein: CSAQDGVAKNIQYF
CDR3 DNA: TGCAGTGCTCAAGACGGAGTAGCCAAAAACATTCAGTACTTC

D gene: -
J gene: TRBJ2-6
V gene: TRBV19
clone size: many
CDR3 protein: CASSTGVRLPLAGANVLTF
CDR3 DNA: TGTGCCAGTAGTACAGGGGTCCGACTACCCCTCGCTGGGGCCAACGTCCTGACTTTC

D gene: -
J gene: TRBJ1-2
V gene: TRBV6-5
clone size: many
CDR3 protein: CASSYSAGLLGFF
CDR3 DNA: TGTGCCAGCAGTTACTCAGCTGGGCTGCTGGGATTCTTC

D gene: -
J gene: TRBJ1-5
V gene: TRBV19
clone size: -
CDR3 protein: CARGSRPQHF
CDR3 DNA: TGTGCCAGGGGGAGTCGGCCCCAGCATTTT

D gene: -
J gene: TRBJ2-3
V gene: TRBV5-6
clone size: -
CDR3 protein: CASSLSEAVDTQYF
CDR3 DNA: TGTGCCAGCAGCTTGTCCGAGGCCGTGGATACGCAGTATTTT

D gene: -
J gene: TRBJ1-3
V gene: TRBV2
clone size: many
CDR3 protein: CASSESGKGAGNTIYF
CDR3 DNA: TGTGCCAGCAGTGAGTCGGGGAAGGGAGCTGGAAACACCATATATTTT

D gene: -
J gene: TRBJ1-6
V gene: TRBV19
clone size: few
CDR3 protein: CASSIYRTANSPLHF
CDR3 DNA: TGTGCCAGTAGTATCTATCGGACAGCGAATTCACCCCTCCACTTT

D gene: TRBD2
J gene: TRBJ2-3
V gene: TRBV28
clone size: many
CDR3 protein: CASSLSAGDSTDTQYF
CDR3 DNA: TGTGCCAGCAGTTTATCAGCGGGAGATAGCACAGATACGCAGTATTTT

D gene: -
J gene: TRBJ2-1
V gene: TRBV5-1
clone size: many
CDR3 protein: CASRLGVESQFF
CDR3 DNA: TGCGCCAGCCGGTTAGGGGTCGAATCCCAGTTCTTC

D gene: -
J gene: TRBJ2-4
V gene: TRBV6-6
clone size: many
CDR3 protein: CASSYNAGLPLGWF
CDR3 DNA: TGTGCCAGCAGTTATAACGCAGGGTTGCCCCTGGGGTGGTTC

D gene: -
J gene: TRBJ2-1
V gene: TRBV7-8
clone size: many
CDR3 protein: CASSLAYANEQFF
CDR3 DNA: TGTGCCAGCAGCTTAGCATACGCCAATGAGCAGTTCTTC

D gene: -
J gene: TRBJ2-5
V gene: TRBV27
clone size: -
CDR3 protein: CASSLGPTQETQHF
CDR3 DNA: TGTGCCAGCAGTTTAGGACCGACGCAAGAGACCCAGCACTTC

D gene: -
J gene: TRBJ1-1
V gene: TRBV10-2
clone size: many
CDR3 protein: CASSEPGINRSEAFF
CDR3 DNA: TGCGCCAGCAGTGAACCAGGAATAAATAGATCTGAAGCTTTCTTT

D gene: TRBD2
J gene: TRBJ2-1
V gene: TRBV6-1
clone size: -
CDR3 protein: CAGSELGTSAEEEQFF
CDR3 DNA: TGTGCCGGCAGTGAATTGGGGACTAGCGCCGAAGAGGAGCAGTTCTTC

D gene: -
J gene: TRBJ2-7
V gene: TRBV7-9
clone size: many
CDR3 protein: CASSLSVSIGEQYF
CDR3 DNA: TGTGCCAGCAGCTTATCAGTTAGCATAGGCGAGCAGTACTTC